The 8 T cell receptor beta chains below come from one sample, sequenced in a study of blood T cell repertoires in COVID-19. TCRdb's copy holds only in-frame clones and misses some; the assay was immunoSEQ multiplex PCR. This sample has fewer than 200,000 clones, with 65% to 85% found just once. Sequencing input: PBMCs or T cells enriched from blood (not recorded which). These receptors all come from a woman in her forties or fifties in a cohort exposed to, infected with or recovered from COVID-19 (not recorded which).

This sequence joins TRBV19 and TRBJ1-5; tentative D call: TRBD1 (5 bases). Deletions cut 7 bases from V and 4 bases from J, with 11 bases between. The V gene's germline CDR1 is LNHDA and CDR2 SQIVND (reference sequence). The CDR3 length is 13 residues. The CDR3 reads CASTYRQNQPQHF. CDR3 sequence (DNA): TGTGCCAGTACCTATAGACAGAATCAGCCCCAGCATTTT.

The chain has TRBV5-1 and TRBJ1-1, with D uncertain. This CDR3 comprises 13 residues. Per germline, CDR1 SGHRS and CDR2 YFSETQ. V was trimmed by 0 bases and J by 4 bases, leaving 7 bases between them. The CDR3, as DNA: TGCGCCAGCAGCTTGGAGGGAGGCACTGAAGCTTTCTTT. Translation: CASSLEGGTEAFF.

The V call is TRBV7-2, the J call TRBJ2-2; 9 bases match TRBD2. CDR1 is SGHTA and CDR2 is FQGNSA in the germline V gene. The CDR3 sequence is 15 residues long. The V gene end was trimmed by 2 bases and the J gene end by 7 bases; junction bases not matched to a gene: 5. The CDR3 DNA is TGTGCCAGCAGCTTATGGACTAGCGCAGTCGGGGAGCTGTTTTTT. It yields the protein CASSLWTSAVGELFF. The full variable domain, its missing parts supplied by reference TRBV7-2 and TRBJ2-2, is GAGVSQSPSNKVTEKGKDVELRCDPISGHTALYWYRQSLGQGLEFLIYFQGNSAPDKSGLPSDRFSAERTGGSVSTLTIQRTQQEDSAVYLCASSLWTSAVGELFFGEGSRLTVL.

The table lists this clone with a few counts. The V call is TRBV11-2, the J call TRBJ1-3; 7 bases match TRBD1. CDR1 is SGHAT and CDR2 is FQNNGV in the germline V gene. The CDR3 runs to 13 residues. Trimming at V came to 3 bases and at J to 9 bases, leaving 5 bases not matched to a gene. The CDR3 sequence: CASSFTGEPTIYF. CDR3 sequence (DNA): TGTGCCAGCAGCTTCACAGGGGAACCCACCATATATTTT.

The chain has TRBV27 and TRBJ1-1, with D perhaps matching TRBD1 (6 bases). The length of the CDR3 is 13 residues. Trimming took 4 bases from V and 10 from J, leaving 16 bases between them. Germline-derived CDR1 and CDR2 are MNHEY and SMNVEV (reference sequence). In DNA, the CDR3 is TGTGCCAGCAGTTCCGGACAGTTAGGCCCAGCTTTCTTT. Its protein is CASSSGQLGPAFF.

The chain couples TRBV29-1 to TRBJ1-1; no definite D call. CDR3 length: 11 residues. Trimming took 7 bases from V and 7 from J, leaving 13 bases between them. Germline lookup yields CDR1 SQVTM and CDR2 ANQGSEA. The CDR3 protein is CSGRQPDEAFF. DNA of the CDR3: TGCAGCGGACGACAACCAGATGAAGCTTTCTTT.

V gene TRBV9 combines with J gene TRBJ1-3; 9 bases map to TRBD1. Unmatched junction bases numbered 0, after V lost 3 bases and J lost 2 bases. In germline, CDR1 is SGDLS, CDR2 YYNGEE. The CDR3 runs to 14 residues. The CDR3 coding sequence is TGTGCCAGCAGCGGACAGGGGGCTGGAAACACCATATATTTT. This sequence encodes CASSGQGAGNTIYF.

V gene TRBV7-2 combines with J gene TRBJ2-1, with a tentative D call TRBD2 (6 bases). The CDR3 has 15 amino acids. Trimming pared 0 bases from V and 14 bases from J, leaving 20 bases between. Germline lookup yields CDR1 SGHTA and CDR2 FQGNSA. The CDR3 DNA reads as TGTGCCAGCAGCTTAGCCTCTACGGAACCGGGAGAGGAGTTCTTC. As protein: CASSLASTEPGEEFF.